This T cell receptor beta chain was captured in a study of OX40 agonist ivuxolimab in advanced cancers. Whole-study context: The group had a mean age of around 60 years, ranged from about 23 to 85, and was roughly 83% male. Study results and limitations: At 0.1 to 3.0 mg/kg and by week 6, CD4+ and CD8+ T cells in the blood had expanded clonally. The 0.1-3.0 mg/kg partial responders had among the lowest clonal expansion.

The CDR3 is 13 amino acids. Trimming took 1 base from V and 9 from J, leaving 10 bases between them. Germline loops: CDR1 SGHDN, CDR2 FVKESK. Profiling relied on immunoSEQ multiplex PCR, and the TCRdb table lists in-frame clones only, not all of them. The sample holds 55,000 to 85,000 clones, nearly 90% seen once. In this sample, this clone turned up a few times. The antigen is not known. This chain joins TRBV14 and TRBJ2-1; no definite D call. Sequenced here: CD4+ or CD8+ T cells sorted from blood, sampled in a trial of the OX40 agonist ivuxolimab. This clonotype originated in an adult with an advanced solid tumor such as melanoma, head and neck, liver or kidney cancer. CDR3 sequence: CASSQGRVGEQFF. The CDR3 DNA is TGTGCCAGCAGCCAAGGTCGCGTCGGTGAGCAGTTCTTC.